Reported below is one TCR beta chain. Its cognate antigen is unknown. The data stem from a study of beta chain features in type 1 diabetes. Overall study: Cell yields, gender and age were comparable in patients and healthy donors. All samples combined gave roughly 110,000,000 sorted cells for examination.

Expressed TCRB transcripts were sequenced after all isolated RNA was converted to cDNA. The data were produced by immunoSEQ multiplex PCR, yet TCRdb's version contains in-frame clones alone and is incomplete. The profile shows about 640,000 clones, roughly 12% of them singletons. Regarding the study as a whole: The study found moderately but significantly shorter TCRB CDR3s in all four CD4+ subsets of Type 1 diabetes patients.

The V gene's germline CDR1 is SNHLY and CDR2 FYNNEI. V was pared by 7 bases and J by 8 bases, with 12 bases between. The CDR3 runs to 12 residues. This clonotype was obtained from a man younger than 45 with type 1 diabetes. J is TRBJ2-4 and V is TRBV2; D is ambiguous. Sequences were obtained from naive CD4+ T cells from blood. As DNA, the CDR3 is TGTGCCAGCAAATACGGATCGTACATTCAGTACTTC. This codes for CASKYGSYIQYF.